Following are 23 T cell receptor beta chains from one sample sequenced in a study of read filtering for tumor transcriptome and immune sequencing. Molecular barcoded adaptors covering alpha/delta and beta/gamma chains were used on around 400 ng RNA. TCRdb recomputed calls from the reads with MiXCR, one row per CDR3 protein. The sample records around 50,000 distinct CDR3 sequences, approximately 13% being singletons. The sample was a population of CD138-negative cells sorted from bone marrow. The source is a donor aged 40 or older with multiple myeloma.

This clonotype was seen at least ten times. This chain connects TRBV6-5 to TRBJ1-1; the D gene is possibly TRBD1 (6 bases). The V gene's germline CDR1 is MNHEY and CDR2 SVGAGI. The CDR3 runs 16 residues. V lost 2 bases and J 0 bases, leaving 13 bases between the germline ends. CDR3 bases: TGTGCCAGCAGTTACCGGACAGTCCCCATGAACACTGAAGCTTTCTTT. This codes for CASSYRTVPMNTEAFF.

Regarding this clonotype: A clone one base away is much larger, so this may be a read error. The chain is built from TRBV20-1 and TRBJ2-1, with 12 bases lining up with TRBD2. The germline CDR1 and CDR2 sequences are DFQATT and SNEGSKA (reference sequence). The CDR3 runs to 14 residues. The CDR3 loop is CSAILAGGNNGQFF. DNA of the CDR3: TGCAGTGCCATACTAGCGGGGGGTAACAATGGGCAGTTCTTC.

In its sample, this clonotype ranks as medium-sized. The chain employs TRBV28 and TRBJ1-1; 9 bases map to TRBD1. V shed 7 bases, J shed 4 bases, and the junction held 4 bases outside the gene matches. The V gene's germline CDR1 is MDHEN and CDR2 SYDVKM. The CDR3 loop spans 13 amino acids. This chain's CDR3 is CASTRDRVTEAFF. DNA for the CDR3: TGTGCCAGCACCCGGGACAGGGTCACTGAAGCTTTCTTT.

This clonotype was counted only a few times. The V call is TRBV6-6, the J call TRBJ2-5, with TRBD2 matching over 8 bases. Germline CDR1 and CDR2: MNHNY and SVGAGI (reference sequence). V dropped 8 bases and J dropped 5; count of bases not matched to a gene: 16. This CDR3 contains 16 residues. As DNA, the CDR3 is TGTGCCAGCGGTACTATCTACGGGGGGGCCGTCGAGACCCAGTACTTC. Encoded protein: CASGTIYGGAVETQYF.

This clonotype appeared many times. This chain links TRBV14 with TRBJ2-1, with TRBD2 matching over 8 bases. CDR1 SGHDN and CDR2 FVKESK come from the germline V gene. There are 16 residues in the CDR3. Trimming cost V 5 bases and J 0 bases; bases outside gene matches: 6. The CDR3 DNA reads as TGTGCCAGCAGCGAATTCGGGACTAGCTCCTACAATGAGCAGTTCTTC. Translated: CASSEFGTSSYNEQFF.

This clonotype was detected only a few times. The CDR3: CASSLRASNTGELFF. CDR3 sequence (DNA): TGTGCCAGCAGCTTAAGAGCCAGCAACACCGGGGAGCTGTTTTTT. This chain connects TRBV7-3 to TRBJ2-2; D is unclear. V was shortened by 1 base and J by 2 bases, with 8 bases between the two germline ends. This CDR3 spans 15 amino acids. CDR1 and CDR2 from the germline V gene are SGHTA and FQGTGA.

The chain links TRBV25-1 to TRBJ2-2; D possibly corresponds to TRBD1 (6 bases). The CDR3 runs to 18 residues. Trimming took 4 bases from V and 1 from J, leaving 19 bases between them. Germline CDR1 and CDR2: MGHDK and SYGVNS. The CDR3 DNA sequence: TGTGCCAGCAGTGCCCTCGCAATCGGGACACAGAACACCGGGGAGCTGTTTTTT. It translates to CASSALAIGTQNTGELFF.

Many counts were recorded for this clonotype. The rearrangement uses TRBV29-1 and TRBJ2-7, with 8 bases fitting TRBD2. The trim removed 7 bases at V and 1 base at J, leaving 6 bases unmatched. CDR3 length equals 13 residues. Germline CDR1 is SQVTM and CDR2 is ANQGSEA. The CDR3 sequence: CSAFGGGSYEQYF. The CDR3 DNA is TGCAGCGCCTTCGGGGGGGGATCCTACGAGCAGTACTTC.

This clonotype was observed at least ten times. The chain uses TRBV7-9 and TRBJ1-5; D is perhaps TRBD1 (5 bases). The CDR3 runs 17 residues. Germline V gene sequence: CDR1 SEHNR, CDR2 FQNEAQ (reference sequence). The V gene lost 0 bases and the J gene lost 6 bases, with 18 bases spanning the gap. As DNA, the CDR3 is TGTGCCAGCAGCTTAGCGCCCCTCAGGGAAGGAGGTCAGCCCCAGCATTTT. This gives the protein CASSLAPLREGGQPQHF.

This clonotype was found many times. The chain couples TRBV28 to TRBJ2-1; D possibly corresponds to TRBD2 (7 bases). The CDR3 covers 16 residues. CDR1 is MDHEN, CDR2 SYDVKM, per germline. Trimming stripped 2 bases from V and 0 bases from J, with 11 bases between. Here the CDR3 reads CASSLHGGPSYNEQFF. CDR3 nucleotide sequence: TGTGCCAGCAGTTTACACGGGGGGCCCTCCTACAATGAGCAGTTCTTC.

The sample holds many counts of this clonotype. J is TRBJ2-1 and V is TRBV11-2, with D possibly being TRBD1 or TRBD2 (5 bases each). Trimming removed 3 bases at V and 5 bases at J, with 14 bases between. Germline V CDR1 and CDR2: SGHAT, FQNNGV. The CDR3 totals 15 residues. CDR3 sequence: CASSFLRDRNNEQFF. Written as DNA, the CDR3 is TGTGCCAGCAGCTTCCTCCGGGACCGAAACAATGAGCAGTTCTTC. The variable domain in full, with the rest retrieved from reference TRBV11-2 and TRBJ2-1, is EAGVAQSPRYKIIEKRQSVAFWCNPISGHATLYWYQQILGQGPKLLIQFQNNGVVDDSQLPKDRFSAERLKGVDSTLKIQPAKLEDSAVYLCASSFLRDRNNEQFFGPGTRLTVL.

A note on this clonotype: A much larger clonotype is one base distant, so this may be a read error. CDR3 protein: CASSSDPMSDTQYF. Here the CDR3 DNA reads TGTGCCAGCAGCTCAGACCCTATGTCGGATACGCAGTATTTT. This chain connects TRBV11-2 to TRBJ2-3; no clear D. CDR3 length: 14 residues. V gave up 4 bases and J gave up 6 bases, with 14 bases separating them. Germline CDR1 SGHAT, CDR2 FQNNGV.

As for this clonotype: Since the CDR3 does not end with the conserved phenylalanine or tryptophan, this likely comes from a read error. It is unclear where the CDR3 begins or ends on the DNA, so no DNA is shown, and the CDR3 is as TCRdb lists it. The CDR3 is CASTGDRKGDNEQVC. This sequence joins TRBV10-2 and TRBJ2-1; the table's TRBD1 call for D was not verified on the DNA. The CDR3 spans 15 residues, counting both ends. Looked up from germline, CDR1 is WSHSY and CDR2 is SAAADI.

This clonotype was counted ten times or more. This chain joins TRBV28 and TRBJ2-1; D may be TRBD2 (5 bases). With 2 bases removed from V and 8 bases from J, the gap between germline ends came to 13 bases. This CDR3 is built from 14 residues. Germline V gives CDR1 MDHEN, CDR2 SYDVKM. The CDR3 loop is CASSLRRVKDEQFF. CDR3 DNA sequence: TGTGCCAGCAGTTTACGGCGGGTCAAGGATGAGCAGTTCTTC.

This clonotype was counted at least ten times. One end of the junction varies from germline; a read error may be responsible. The V and J genes are TRBV7-3 and TRBJ2-1; D not certain. Germline CDR1 reads SGHTA; CDR2 reads FQGTGA. The CDR3 consists of 16 residues. The CDR3 nucleotides are TGTGCCAGCAGCTTAGAAAGCGCCCTTACTGTCAATGAGCAGCTCTTC. Amino acids: CASSLESALTVNEQLF. Full variable domain (outside the CDR3, taken from reference TRBV7-3 and TRBJ2-1): GAGVSQTPSNKVTEKGKYVELRCDPISGHTALYWYRQSLGQGPEFLIYFQGTGAADDSGLPNDRFFAVRPEGSVSTLKIQRTERGDSAVYLCASSLESALTVNEQLFGPGTRLTVL.

This clonotype was counted ten times or more. The gene calls are TRBV7-9 and TRBJ2-2; maybe TRBD1 (5 bases). This CDR3 is 16 amino acids long. V gave up 5 bases and J gave up 2 bases, with 15 bases separating them. Germline assignment: CDR1 SEHNR and CDR2 FQNEAQ (reference sequence). The CDR3 loop reads CASSIGRAINTGELFF. CDR3 DNA: TGTGCCAGCAGCATTGGCAGGGCGATAAACACCGGGGAGCTGTTTTTT.

This clonotype was counted a few times. The V and J genes are TRBV12-3 or TRBV12-4 and TRBJ1-1; D is undetermined. The CDR3 is 13 residues long. With 6 bases removed from V and 0 bases from J, the gap between germline ends came to 8 bases. The CDR3 DNA reads TGTGCCAGCAGGGACCCGGTGAACACTGAAGCTTTCTTT. As protein: CASRDPVNTEAFF.

This clonotype was detected ten times or more. The rearrangement joins TRBV5-1 to TRBJ2-5; D uncertain. CDR1 and CDR2 (germline): SGHRS, YFSETQ. V lost 0 bases and J lost 7, with 13 bases in between. This CDR3 spans 14 amino acids. DNA of the CDR3: TGCGCCAGCAGCTTGGGAGCAGAGCTAAGGACCCAGTACTTC. Protein: CASSLGAELRTQYF.

Points on this clonotype: This CDR3 is missing its conserved last phenylalanine or tryptophan, likely due to a read error. This sequence joins TRBV11-2 and TRBJ2-1; TRBD2 agrees at 13 bases. The V segment lost 6 bases and the J segment 10 bases; nucleotides outside the gene matches: 9. The CDR3 runs to 15 residues. In germline, CDR1 is SGHAT, CDR2 FQNNGV. The CDR3 protein is CASSKGLAGAREQFL. In nucleotides, the CDR3 is TGTGCCAGCAGTAAAGGACTAGCGGGGGCCCGGGAGCAGTTCCTC.

This clonotype was detected only a few times. CDR3 region: CASSPGQNLIGQYF. For the CDR3, the DNA is TGTGCCAGCAGCCCCGGACAGAACCTAATCGGGCAGTACTTC. The gene calls are TRBV3-1 and TRBJ2-7; weak D call: TRBD1 (6 bases). The V end lost 4 bases, the J end lost 9 bases, and 19 bases lay between the germline ends. CDR1 and CDR2 (germline): LGHDT, YNNKEL (reference sequence). The CDR3 has 14 amino acids.

There are many counts of this clonotype. The chain couples TRBV20-1 to TRBJ1-5; D is unresolved. CDR1 is DFQATT, CDR2 SNEGSKA, per germline (reference sequence). Between the trimmed V and J ends, which lost 6 bases and 4 bases, there was a span of 13 bases. The CDR3 is made up of 13 amino acids. The CDR3 reads CSALGGVNQPQHF. The CDR3 coding sequence is TGCAGTGCGCTGGGAGGCGTAAATCAGCCCCAGCATTTT.

This clonotype has just a few counts. Because it lacks the conserved phenylalanine or tryptophan at the end, this CDR3 is likely a read error. V gene TRBV5-5 combines with J gene TRBJ2-2; tentative D call: TRBD1 (6 bases). The CDR3 is 13 amino acids. CDR1 SGHKS and CDR2 YYEKEE come from the germline V gene (reference sequence). V lost 3 bases and J lost 6, with 9 bases in between. In DNA form, the CDR3 reads TGTGCCAGCAGCTGGGCAGGGGCCGGGGAGCTGTTTTCT. Translated, it gives CASSWAGAGELFS.

This clonotype was found many times. This chain links TRBV12-3 or TRBV12-4 with TRBJ2-5; possible D gene TRBD2, 5 bases. The CDR3 runs to 12 residues. V lost 4 bases to trimming and J lost 5 bases, with 8 bases between them. CDR3 in DNA: TGTGCCAGCAGTTCCCCGGGGGAGACCCAGTACTTC. This sequence encodes CASSSPGETQYF.